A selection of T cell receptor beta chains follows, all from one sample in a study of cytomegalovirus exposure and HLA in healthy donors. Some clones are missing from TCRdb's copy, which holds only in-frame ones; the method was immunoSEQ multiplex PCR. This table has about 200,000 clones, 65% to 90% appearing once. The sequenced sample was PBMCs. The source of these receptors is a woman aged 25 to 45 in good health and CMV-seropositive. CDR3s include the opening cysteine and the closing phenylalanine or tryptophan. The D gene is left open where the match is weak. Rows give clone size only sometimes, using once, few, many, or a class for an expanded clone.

cdr3_aa: CASSESAGLPWNEQFF; cdr3_nt: TGTGCCAGCAGTGAATCAGCTGGGCTCCCGTGGAATGAGCAGTTCTTC; clone_size: -; j_call: TRBJ2-1; v_call: TRBV6-1; d_call: -
cdr3_aa: CASSDRDLSGYTF; cdr3_nt: TGTGCCAGCAGTGACAGGGACCTCAGTGGCTACACCTTC; clone_size: -; j_call: TRBJ1-2; v_call: TRBV27; d_call: TRBD1
cdr3_aa: CASGPRDRVGTGTEAFF; cdr3_nt: TGTGCTAGTGGTCCCCGGGACAGGGTGGGCACCGGGACTGAAGCTTTCTTT; clone_size: -; j_call: TRBJ1-1; v_call: TRBV12-5; d_call: TRBD1
cdr3_aa: CASSLRGVRDGRVRETQYF; cdr3_nt: TGCGCCAGCAGCTTGCGCGGGGTGAGGGACGGGAGGGTCCGAGAGACCCAGTACTTC; clone_size: -; j_call: TRBJ2-5; v_call: TRBV5-1; d_call: TRBD2
cdr3_aa: CASTRSRGEQFF; cdr3_nt: TGTGCCAGCACCCGATCGCGAGGTGAGCAGTTCTTC; clone_size: -; j_call: TRBJ2-1; v_call: TRBV28; d_call: -
cdr3_aa: CASSLDRGPYEQYF; cdr3_nt: TGTGCCAGCAGTTTGGACAGGGGGCCCTACGAGCAGTACTTC; clone_size: -; j_call: TRBJ2-7; v_call: TRBV27; d_call: TRBD1
cdr3_aa: CASSLRDSYEQYF; cdr3_nt: TGTGCCAGCAGCTTGAGAGACTCCTACGAGCAGTACTTC; clone_size: -; j_call: TRBJ2-7; v_call: TRBV5-5; d_call: -
cdr3_aa: CASSPGDREPRRETQYF; cdr3_nt: TGTGCCAGCAGCCCGGGAGACCGGGAACCTAGGAGAGAGACCCAGTACTTC; clone_size: -; j_call: TRBJ2-5; v_call: TRBV7-9; d_call: -
cdr3_aa: CASSYLTGKRADTQYF; cdr3_nt: TGTGCCAGCAGTTACCTTACAGGGAAGAGGGCAGATACGCAGTATTTT; clone_size: -; j_call: TRBJ2-3; v_call: TRBV6-5; d_call: -
cdr3_aa: CASSRQGENGYTF; cdr3_nt: TGCGCCAGCTCCCGACAGGGGGAGAATGGCTACACCTTC; clone_size: -; j_call: TRBJ1-2; v_call: TRBV5-1; d_call: TRBD1
cdr3_aa: CASSLDGIGTTDTQYF; cdr3_nt: TGCGCCAGCAGCTTGGACGGGATTGGAACCACAGATACGCAGTATTTT; clone_size: -; j_call: TRBJ2-3; v_call: TRBV5-1; d_call: -
cdr3_aa: CASSQSRYEQFF; cdr3_nt: TGTGCCAGCAGCCAGTCGCGGTATGAGCAGTTCTTC; clone_size: -; j_call: TRBJ2-1; v_call: TRBV5-6; d_call: -
cdr3_aa: CASKQRRGVWGYTF; cdr3_nt: TGTGCCAGCAAACAACGGAGGGGCGTGTGGGGCTACACCTTC; clone_size: -; j_call: TRBJ1-2; v_call: TRBV6-1; d_call: -
cdr3_aa: CASSLVASGEGREQFF; cdr3_nt: TGTGCCAGCAGCTTAGTCGCTAGCGGAGAGGGGCGTGAGCAGTTCTTC; clone_size: -; j_call: TRBJ2-1; v_call: TRBV7-9; d_call: TRBD2
cdr3_aa: CASSPEGDYTF; cdr3_nt: TGTGCCAGCTCACCAGAAGGGGACTACACCTTC; clone_size: -; j_call: TRBJ1-2; v_call: TRBV18; d_call: -
cdr3_aa: CASSFAQWGGHQPQHF; cdr3_nt: TGTGCCAGCAGTTTCGCCCAGTGGGGAGGCCATCAGCCCCAGCATTTT; clone_size: -; j_call: TRBJ1-5; v_call: TRBV28; d_call: -
cdr3_aa: CASSLFIGYTF; cdr3_nt: TGTGCCAGCAGCCTATTTATCGGCTACACCTTC; clone_size: -; j_call: TRBJ1-2; v_call: TRBV6-5; d_call: -
cdr3_aa: CASRLSGTPYGYTF; cdr3_nt: TGTGCCAGCAGACTTTCCGGGACACCATATGGCTACACCTTC; clone_size: few; j_call: TRBJ1-2; v_call: TRBV6-5; d_call: -
cdr3_aa: CASSPTLGRNTEAFF; cdr3_nt: TGTGCCAGCTCACCTACCCTGGGCCGGAACACTGAAGCTTTCTTT; clone_size: -; j_call: TRBJ1-1; v_call: TRBV18; d_call: -
cdr3_aa: CASRGLAGGERIEQYF; cdr3_nt: TGTGCCAGCAGGGGACTAGCGGGAGGTGAGCGGATCGAGCAGTACTTC; clone_size: -; j_call: TRBJ2-7; v_call: TRBV2; d_call: TRBD2
cdr3_aa: CALLSQETYGYTF; cdr3_nt: TGTGCTCTACTGTCTCAGGAAACCTATGGCTACACCTTC; clone_size: -; j_call: TRBJ1-2; v_call: TRBV11-2; d_call: -
cdr3_aa: CASSIGGIYNEQFF; cdr3_nt: TGTGCCAGTAGTATAGGCGGGATATACAATGAGCAGTTCTTC; clone_size: -; j_call: TRBJ2-1; v_call: TRBV19; d_call: -
cdr3_aa: CASSFTNTEAFF; cdr3_nt: TGTGCCAGCAGCTTCACTAACACTGAAGCTTTCTTT; clone_size: -; j_call: TRBJ1-1; v_call: TRBV13; d_call: -
cdr3_aa: CAWKGHAPTDTQYF; cdr3_nt: TGTGCCTGGAAGGGACACGCTCCCACAGATACGCAGTATTTT; clone_size: -; j_call: TRBJ2-3; v_call: TRBV30; d_call: -
cdr3_aa: CASSQGTGSLVNEQFF; cdr3_nt: TGTGCCAGCAGCCAAGGGACCGGGAGCCTGGTCAATGAGCAGTTCTTC; clone_size: once; j_call: TRBJ2-1; v_call: TRBV4-2; d_call: -
cdr3_aa: CASSLEGGRDNEQFF; cdr3_nt: TGCGCCAGCAGCTTGGAGGGTGGGAGGGACAATGAGCAGTTCTTC; clone_size: -; j_call: TRBJ2-1; v_call: TRBV5-1; d_call: TRBD2
cdr3_aa: CASSNIATPEQFF; cdr3_nt: TGTGCCAGCAGCAACATAGCAACGCCTGAGCAGTTCTTC; clone_size: once; j_call: TRBJ2-1; v_call: TRBV13; d_call: -
cdr3_aa: CASSVILLAGASYEQYF; cdr3_nt: TGCGCCAGCAGTGTCATTTTGCTAGCGGGAGCCTCCTACGAGCAGTACTTC; clone_size: -; j_call: TRBJ2-7; v_call: TRBV10-2; d_call: TRBD2
cdr3_aa: CSVDGLAGTDTQYF; cdr3_nt: TGCAGCGTTGACGGACTAGCGGGCACAGATACGCAGTATTTT; clone_size: -; j_call: TRBJ2-3; v_call: TRBV29-1; d_call: TRBD2